This TCR beta chain was identified during a study of identical twins. This clonotype turned up a few times. Trimming took 1 base from V and 8 from J, leaving 11 bases between them. This CDR3 comprises 13 residues. The germline V gene has CDR1 LGHNT and CDR2 FRNRAP. MiXCR, run by TCRdb on the 5' RACE reads, gives a single entry per CDR3 protein. The sample has hundreds of thousands of distinct CDR3 sequences; 6% to 8.5% are singletons. These data also formed part of another study, on yellow fever vaccine responses in identical twins.

This sequence originates from a woman in her late teens or twenties in good health. Specimen: CD8+ T cells sorted from blood. The gene calls are TRBV12-5 and TRBJ1-1; D is unclear. CDR3 sequence reads: CASGLGDGWEAFF. CDR3 coding DNA: TGTGCTAGTGGTTTGGGGGATGGGTGGGAAGCTTTCTTT.